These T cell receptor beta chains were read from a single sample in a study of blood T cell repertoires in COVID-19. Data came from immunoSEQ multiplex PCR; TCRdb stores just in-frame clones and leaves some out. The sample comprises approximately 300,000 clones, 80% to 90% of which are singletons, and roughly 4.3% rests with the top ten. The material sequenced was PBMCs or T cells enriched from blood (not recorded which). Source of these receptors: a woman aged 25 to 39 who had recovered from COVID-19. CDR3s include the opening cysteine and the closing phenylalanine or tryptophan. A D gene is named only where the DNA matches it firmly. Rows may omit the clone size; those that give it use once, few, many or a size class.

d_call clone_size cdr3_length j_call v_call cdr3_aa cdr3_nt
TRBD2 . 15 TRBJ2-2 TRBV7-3 CASRRVAGNTGELFF TGTGCCAGCAGACGGGTAGCGGGAAACACCGGGGAGCTGTTTTTT
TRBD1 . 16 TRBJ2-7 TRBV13 CASSLLSGTGDHEQYF TGTGCCAGCAGCTTACTTTCCGGGACAGGGGACCACGAGCAGTACTTC
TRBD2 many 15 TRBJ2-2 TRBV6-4 CASSAAGGNTGELFF TGTGCCAGCAGTGCAGCGGGGGGGAACACCGGGGAGCTGTTTTTT
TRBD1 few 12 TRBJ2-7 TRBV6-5 CASRPTGGEQYF TGTGCCAGCAGACCCACAGGGGGCGAGCAGTACTTC
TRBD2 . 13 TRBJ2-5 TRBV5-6 CASSSSGEETQYF TGTGCCAGCAGCAGCAGCGGGGAAGAGACCCAGTACTTC
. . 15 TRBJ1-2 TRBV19 CASSNARTANYGYTF TGTGCCAGTAGTAACGCCCGGACAGCTAACTATGGCTACACCTTC
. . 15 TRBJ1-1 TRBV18 CASSPVTETNTEAFF TGTGCCAGCTCACCAGTAACAGAAACGAACACTGAAGCTTTCTTT
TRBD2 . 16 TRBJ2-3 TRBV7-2 CASSPRAPGLADTQYF TGTGCCAGCAGCCCTCGAGCCCCGGGACTAGCAGATACGCAGTATTTT
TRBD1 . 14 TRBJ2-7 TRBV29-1 CSVGRRQGNYEQYF TGCAGCGTCGGGCGAAGACAGGGAAACTACGAGCAGTACTTC
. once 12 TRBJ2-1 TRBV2 CASIRWRNEQFF TGTGCCAGCATAAGGTGGCGGAATGAGCAGTTCTTC
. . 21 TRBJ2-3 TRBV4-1 CASSQDHPLYRAKGGADTQYF TGCGCCAGCAGCCAAGATCACCCCCTCTATCGGGCGAAGGGGGGGGCAGATACGCAGTATTTT
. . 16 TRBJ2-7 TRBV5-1 CASSFQGGLVSDEQYF TGCGCCAGCAGCTTCCAAGGAGGGTTGGTATCTGACGAGCAGTACTTC
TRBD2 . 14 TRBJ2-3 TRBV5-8 CASSLGRGGYTQYF TGTGCCAGCAGCTTGGGACGGGGGGGCTATACGCAGTATTTT
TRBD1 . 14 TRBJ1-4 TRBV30 CAWTHRGGREKLFF TGTGCCTGGACTCACAGGGGAGGACGCGAAAAACTGTTTTTT
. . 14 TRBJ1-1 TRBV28 CASSLWREQLEAFF TGTGCCAGCAGTTTATGGCGGGAACAGCTAGAAGCTTTCTTT
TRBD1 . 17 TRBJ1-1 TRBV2 CASSLEGAPGVNTEAFF TGTGCCAGCAGTCTCGAGGGGGCCCCGGGCGTAAACACTGAAGCTTTCTTT
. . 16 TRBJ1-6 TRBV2 CARLDRQDPNNSPLHF TGTGCCAGACTCGACCGACAGGACCCCAATAATTCACCCCTCCACTTT
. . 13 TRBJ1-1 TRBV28 CASSLLWGAEAFF TGTGCCAGCAGTTTATTGTGGGGCGCTGAAGCTTTCTTT
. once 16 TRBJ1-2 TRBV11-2 CASSLTDARGIYGYTF TGTGCCAGCAGCTTGACAGATGCCCGTGGAATCTATGGCTACACCTTC
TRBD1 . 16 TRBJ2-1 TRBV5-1 CASSGDRGLGGNEQFF TGCGCCAGCAGCGGCGACAGGGGGCTGGGCGGAAATGAGCAGTTCTTC
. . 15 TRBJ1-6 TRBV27 CASSPVRGIGSPLHF TGTGCCAGCAGTCCAGTCAGGGGTATCGGGTCACCCCTCCACTTT
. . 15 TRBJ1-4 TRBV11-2 CASSLEGGGGEKLFF TGTGCCAGCAGCTTAGAAGGGGGAGGGGGTGAAAAACTGTTTTTT
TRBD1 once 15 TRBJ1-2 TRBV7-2 CASSLARQGLYGYTF TGTGCCAGCAGCTTAGCGCGACAGGGCCTCTATGGCTACACCTTC
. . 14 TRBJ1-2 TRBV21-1 CASSLTGEGSGYTF TGTGCCAGCAGTTTGACAGGGGAAGGGAGTGGCTACACCTTC
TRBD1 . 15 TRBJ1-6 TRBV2 CASSEQGIANSPLHF TGTGCCAGCAGCGAACAGGGGATCGCTAATTCACCCCTCCACTTT
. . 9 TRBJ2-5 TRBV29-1 CSSGSPEYF TGCAGTTCAGGGTCCCCCGAATACTTC
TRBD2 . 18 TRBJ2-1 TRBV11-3 CASSLDYPPSGRDNEQFF TGTGCCAGCAGCTTAGATTACCCCCCTAGCGGGAGGGACAATGAGCAGTTCTTC
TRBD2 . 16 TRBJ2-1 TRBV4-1 CASSPRLAEVYNEQFF TGCGCCAGCAGCCCCAGACTAGCGGAGGTATACAATGAGCAGTTCTTC
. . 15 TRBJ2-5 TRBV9 CASSVPSRGQETQYF TGTGCCAGCAGCGTACCCTCCAGGGGCCAAGAGACCCAGTACTTC
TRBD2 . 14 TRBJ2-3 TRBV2 CASNVQAGADTQYF TGTGCCAGCAACGTTCAAGCGGGAGCGGATACGCAGTATTTT
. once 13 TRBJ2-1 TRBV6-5 CASSYQRNGGQFF TGTGCCAGCAGTTACCAACGAAACGGGGGGCAGTTCTTC
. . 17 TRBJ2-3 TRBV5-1 CASTPAIPFKRTDTQYF TGCGCAAGCACCCCCGCGATTCCCTTTAAACGCACAGATACGCAGTATTTT
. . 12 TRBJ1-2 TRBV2 CASEGWGGGYTF TGTGCCAGCGAGGGCTGGGGAGGTGGCTACACCTTC
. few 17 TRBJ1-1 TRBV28 CASSPIILRGIIAEAFF TGTGCCAGCAGCCCCATCATTCTGAGGGGGATAATTGCTGAAGCTTTCTTT
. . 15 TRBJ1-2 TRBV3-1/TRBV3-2 CASSQVRGGGGGYTF TGTGCCAGCAGCCAAGTTCGGGGTGGAGGCGGTGGCTACACCTTC
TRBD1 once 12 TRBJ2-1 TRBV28 CASSLSDREQFF TGTGCCAGCAGTTTATCGGACAGGGAGCAGTTCTTC
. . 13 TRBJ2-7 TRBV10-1 CASSGSDTYEQYF TGCGCCAGCAGTGGCAGTGATACCTACGAGCAGTACTTC
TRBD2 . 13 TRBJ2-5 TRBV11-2 CASSPTGGETQYF TGTGCCAGCAGCCCGACGGGGGGAGAGACCCAGTACTTC
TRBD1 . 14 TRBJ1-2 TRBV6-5 CASSQDRATYGYTF TGTGCCAGCAGCCAGGACAGGGCAACCTATGGCTACACCTTC
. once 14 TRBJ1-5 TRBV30 CAWKQGYSNQPQHF TGTGCCTGGAAGCAGGGATACAGCAATCAGCCCCAGCATTTT
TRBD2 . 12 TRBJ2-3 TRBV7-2 CASSLRTSSQYF TGTGCCAGCAGCCTCAGGACTAGTTCGCAGTATTTT
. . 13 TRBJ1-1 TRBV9 CASSVAEVPEAFF TGTGCCAGCAGCGTAGCCGAGGTACCTGAAGCTTTCTTT
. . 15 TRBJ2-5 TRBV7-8 CASSLARVLQETQYF TGTGCCAGCAGCTTGGCCAGGGTACTCCAAGAGACCCAGTACTTC
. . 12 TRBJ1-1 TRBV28 CAIYGQPSEAFF TGTGCCATATACGGACAGCCCTCTGAAGCTTTCTTT